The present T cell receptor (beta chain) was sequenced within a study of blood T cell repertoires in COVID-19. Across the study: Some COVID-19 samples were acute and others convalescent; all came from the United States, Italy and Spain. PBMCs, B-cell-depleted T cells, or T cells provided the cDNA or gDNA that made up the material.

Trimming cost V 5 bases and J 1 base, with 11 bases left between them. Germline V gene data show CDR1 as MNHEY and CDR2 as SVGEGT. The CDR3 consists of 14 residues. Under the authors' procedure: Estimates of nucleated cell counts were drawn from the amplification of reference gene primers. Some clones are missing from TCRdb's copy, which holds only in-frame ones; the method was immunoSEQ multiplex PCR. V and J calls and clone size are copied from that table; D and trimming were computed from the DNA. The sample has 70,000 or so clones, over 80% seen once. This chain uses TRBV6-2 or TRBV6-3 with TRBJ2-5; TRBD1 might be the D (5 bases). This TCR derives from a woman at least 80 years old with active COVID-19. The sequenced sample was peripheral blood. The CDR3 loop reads CASSPQGSQETQYF. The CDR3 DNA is TGTGCCAGCAGTCCCCAGGGTAGCCAAGAGACCCAGTACTTC.